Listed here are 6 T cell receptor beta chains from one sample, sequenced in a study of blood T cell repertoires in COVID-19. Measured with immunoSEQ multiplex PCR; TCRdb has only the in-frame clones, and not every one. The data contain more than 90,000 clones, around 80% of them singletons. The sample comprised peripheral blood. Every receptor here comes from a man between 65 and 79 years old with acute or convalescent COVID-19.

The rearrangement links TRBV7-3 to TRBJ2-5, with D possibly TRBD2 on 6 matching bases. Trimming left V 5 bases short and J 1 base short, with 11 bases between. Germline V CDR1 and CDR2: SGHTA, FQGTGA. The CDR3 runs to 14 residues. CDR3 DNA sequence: TGTGCCAGCAGCCCAACCGGGAGCCAAGAGACCCAGTACTTC. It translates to CASSPTGSQETQYF.

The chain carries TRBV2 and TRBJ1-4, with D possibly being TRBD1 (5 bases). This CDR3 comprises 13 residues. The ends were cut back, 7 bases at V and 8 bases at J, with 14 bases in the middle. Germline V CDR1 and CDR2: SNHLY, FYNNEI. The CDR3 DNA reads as TGTGCCAGCAAGAGGGGCGCGGGAGAAAAACTGTTTTTT. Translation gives CASKRGAGEKLFF.

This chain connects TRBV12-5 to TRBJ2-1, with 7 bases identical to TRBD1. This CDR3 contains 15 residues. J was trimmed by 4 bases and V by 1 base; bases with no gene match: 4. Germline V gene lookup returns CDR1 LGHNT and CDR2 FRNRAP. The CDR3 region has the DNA TGTGCTAGTGGTTTGGGCCGACAGGGTTACAATGAGCAGTTCTTC. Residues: CASGLGRQGYNEQFF.

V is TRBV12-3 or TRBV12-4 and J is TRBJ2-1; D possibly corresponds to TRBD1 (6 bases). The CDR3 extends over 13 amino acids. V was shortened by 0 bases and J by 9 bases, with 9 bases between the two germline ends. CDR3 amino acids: CASSLAKGGEQFF. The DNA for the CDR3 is TGTGCCAGCAGTTTAGCTAAAGGGGGTGAGCAGTTCTTC.

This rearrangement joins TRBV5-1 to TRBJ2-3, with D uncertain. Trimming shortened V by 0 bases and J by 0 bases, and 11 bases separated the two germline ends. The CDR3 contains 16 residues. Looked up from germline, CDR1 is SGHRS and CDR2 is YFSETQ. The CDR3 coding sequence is TGCGCCAGCAGCTTGGATTCGCGCTCTAGCACAGATACGCAGTATTTT. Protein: CASSLDSRSSTDTQYF.

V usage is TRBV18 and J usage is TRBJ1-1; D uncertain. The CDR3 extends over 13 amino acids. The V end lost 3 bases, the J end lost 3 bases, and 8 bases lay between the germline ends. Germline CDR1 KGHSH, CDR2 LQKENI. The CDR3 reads CASSPSADTEAFF. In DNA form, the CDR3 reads TGTGCCAGCTCACCCTCGGCGGACACTGAAGCTTTCTTT.